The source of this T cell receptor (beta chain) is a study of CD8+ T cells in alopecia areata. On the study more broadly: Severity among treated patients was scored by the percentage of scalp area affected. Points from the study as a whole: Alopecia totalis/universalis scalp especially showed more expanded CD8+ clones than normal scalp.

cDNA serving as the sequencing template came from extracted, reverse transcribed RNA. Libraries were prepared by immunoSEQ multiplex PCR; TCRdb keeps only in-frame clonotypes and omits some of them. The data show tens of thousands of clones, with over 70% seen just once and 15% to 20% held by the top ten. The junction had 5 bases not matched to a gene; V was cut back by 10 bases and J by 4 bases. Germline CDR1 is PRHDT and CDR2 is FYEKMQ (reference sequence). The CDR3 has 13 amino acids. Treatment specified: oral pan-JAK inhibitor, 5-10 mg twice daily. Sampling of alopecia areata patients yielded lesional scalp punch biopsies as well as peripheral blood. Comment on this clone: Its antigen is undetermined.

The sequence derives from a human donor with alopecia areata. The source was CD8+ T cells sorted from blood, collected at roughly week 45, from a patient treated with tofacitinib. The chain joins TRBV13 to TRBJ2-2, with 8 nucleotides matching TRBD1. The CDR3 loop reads CATRTGSTGELFF. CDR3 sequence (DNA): TGTGCCACCCGGACAGGGAGCACCGGGGAGCTGTTTTTT.